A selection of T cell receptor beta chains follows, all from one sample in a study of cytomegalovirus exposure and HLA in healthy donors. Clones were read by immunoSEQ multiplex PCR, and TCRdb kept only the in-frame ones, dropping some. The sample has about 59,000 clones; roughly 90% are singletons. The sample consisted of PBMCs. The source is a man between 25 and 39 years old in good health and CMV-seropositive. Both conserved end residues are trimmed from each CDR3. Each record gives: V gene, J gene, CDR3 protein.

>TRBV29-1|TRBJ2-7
RAGEGQDYEQY
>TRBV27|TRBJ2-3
ASRLSGRAGDTQY
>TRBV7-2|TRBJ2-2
ASTYPNTGELF
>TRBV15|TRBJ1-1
ATSRDLGDTEAF
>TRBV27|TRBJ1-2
ASSRQGMGYT
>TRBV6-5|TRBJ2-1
ASSYTTGNNEQF
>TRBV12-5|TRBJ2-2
ASGLGLAGNTGELF
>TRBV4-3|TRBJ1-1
ASSPTRQGLNTEAF
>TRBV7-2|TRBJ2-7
ASSLGPNYEQY
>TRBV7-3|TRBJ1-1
ASSAQTNTEAF
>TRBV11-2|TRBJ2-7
ASSYGTGDYEQY
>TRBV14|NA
ASSQGLPGSSYEQY
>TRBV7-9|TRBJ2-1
ASSPPGTILEQF
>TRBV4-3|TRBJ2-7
ASSQDMGGYSYEQY
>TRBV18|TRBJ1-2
ASSPPGFYSNYGYT
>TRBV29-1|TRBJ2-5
SVEIAGVKETQY
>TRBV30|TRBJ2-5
AWSQQAPETQY
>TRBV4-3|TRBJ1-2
ASSQEKGYGYT
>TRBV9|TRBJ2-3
ASSSGGTGSEQY
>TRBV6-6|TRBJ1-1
ASRPESYTEAF
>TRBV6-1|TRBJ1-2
ASSRDRNYGYT
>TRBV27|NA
ASSFGQETYEQY
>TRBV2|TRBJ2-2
ASSSGLAGQTGELF
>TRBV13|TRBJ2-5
ASIDRAFGETQY
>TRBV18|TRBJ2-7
ASSPAGIYEQY
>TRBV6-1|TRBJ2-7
ASSDGAGAKQY
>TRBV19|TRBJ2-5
ASTVGGGETQY
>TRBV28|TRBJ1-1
ASSDIYTEAF
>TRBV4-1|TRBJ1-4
ASSQEATGATNEKLF
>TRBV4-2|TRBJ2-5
ASSPTGKEIQY
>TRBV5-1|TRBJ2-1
ASSLGQSIYNEQF
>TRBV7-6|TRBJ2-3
ASSYFPNREKDTQY
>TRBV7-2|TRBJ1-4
ASSLADSALPSNEKLF
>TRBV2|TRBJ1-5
ASSERGGQPQH
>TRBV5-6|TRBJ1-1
ASSLADSQGAF
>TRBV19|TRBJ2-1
ASATAGGRNEQF
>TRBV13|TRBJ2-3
ASSSWARARQTSTDTQY
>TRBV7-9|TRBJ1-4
ASSLEGGVRDLPRGLF
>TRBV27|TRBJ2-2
ASSGLAGTYTGELF
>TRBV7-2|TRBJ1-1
ASSLVSGADEAF
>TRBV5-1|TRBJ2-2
ASSPRQENTGELF
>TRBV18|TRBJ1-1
ASSPMADTEAF
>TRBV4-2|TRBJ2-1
ASSHESGTSFYNEQF
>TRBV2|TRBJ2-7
ASSERASGYEQY
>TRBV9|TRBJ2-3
ASSGGPADGTDTQY
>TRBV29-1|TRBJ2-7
SVEGTAYEQY
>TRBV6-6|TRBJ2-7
ASSYSRGNSYEQY